This entry describes one TCR beta chain. The germline gives CDR1 LNHDA, CDR2 SQIVND (reference sequence). V was shortened by 4 bases and J by 7 bases, with 7 bases between the two germline ends. The CDR3 contains 12 residues. This sample was included in a study of blood T cell repertoires in COVID-19. Study context: Spain, Italy and the United States supplied samples that represented acute and convalescent COVID-19. Sources were T cells, B-cell-depleted T cells, or PBMCs; the material itself was cDNA or gDNA.

In the study's own analysis: Researchers report that nucleated cell counts were estimated from reference gene primer amplification. Some clones are missing from TCRdb's copy, which holds only in-frame ones; the method was immunoSEQ multiplex PCR. V and J calls plus clone size are reproduced from that table; the DNA served to infer D and trimming. This sample has around 300,000 clones, with roughly 90% found just once. While infection was still active, Seattle patients were enrolled and then followed longitudinally. Sequencing was performed on peripheral blood. This chain uses TRBV19 with TRBJ1-4; no clear D. This sequence was found in a woman in her twenties or thirties with COVID-19, enrolled during active disease. The CDR3 DNA reads TGTGCCAGTAGTACAGGACTTGAAAAACTGTTTTTT. This sequence encodes CASSTGLEKLFF.